Presented here are 2 T cell receptor beta chains from one specimen sequenced in a study of graft-versus-host responses after intestinal transplantation. The assay was immunoSEQ multiplex PCR, and TCRdb's table has in-frame clones only and misses some. The sample holds about 14,000 clones, roughly two fifths seen once. Co-plated with approximately 200,000 CFSE-labeled responder cells were approximately 200,000 irradiated, violet-dye-labeled stimulator cells. The sequencing here drew on alloreactive CD8+ T cells from a mixed lymphocyte reaction culture, taken before intestinal transplant. Subset meaning: CFSE-low proliferating T cells sorted from roughly 6-day pre-transplant mixed lymphocyte reaction (GvH or HvG direction). Receptors originate from a human patient who received an intestinal transplant.

The chain joins TRBV6-5 to TRBJ2-7; 11 bases agree with TRBD1. The CDR3 extends over 15 amino acids. The J segment lost 4 bases and the V segment lost 2 bases, leaving 4 bases of the junction unmatched. Germline assignment: CDR1 MNHEY and CDR2 SVGAGI. CDR3 bases: TGTGCCAGCAGTTACCAGGACAGGGGGCCATACGAGCAGTACTTC. This encodes CASSYQDRGPYEQYF.

The chain is built from TRBV21-1 and TRBJ2-7; TRBD1, the table's D call, lacks a check against the DNA. TRBV21-1 is an annotated pseudogene. CDR3 length: 19 amino acids. The CDR3 region has the DNA TGTGCCAGCAGCGTCCACGACAGGGGAGGTAAGCGTTTGGCCTACGAGCAGTACTTC. This sequence encodes CASSVHDRGGKRLAYEQYF.